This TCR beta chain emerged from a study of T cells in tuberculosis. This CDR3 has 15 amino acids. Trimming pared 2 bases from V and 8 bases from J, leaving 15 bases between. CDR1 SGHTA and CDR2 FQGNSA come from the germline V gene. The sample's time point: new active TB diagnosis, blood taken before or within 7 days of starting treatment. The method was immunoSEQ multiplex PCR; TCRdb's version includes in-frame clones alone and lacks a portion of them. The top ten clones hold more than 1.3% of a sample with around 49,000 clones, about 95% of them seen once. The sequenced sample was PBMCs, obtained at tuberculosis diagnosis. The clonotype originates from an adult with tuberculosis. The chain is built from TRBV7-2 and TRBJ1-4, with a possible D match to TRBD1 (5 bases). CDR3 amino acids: CASSLFKGAGEKLFF. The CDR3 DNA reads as TGTGCCAGCAGCTTATTCAAAGGGGCGGGAGAAAAACTGTTTTTT.